The 12 T cell receptor beta chains presented below share a single source sample, sequenced in a study of blood T cell repertoires in COVID-19. Measured with immunoSEQ multiplex PCR; TCRdb has only the in-frame clones, and not every one. The profile covers roughly 90,000 clones, with 75% to 90% appearing a single time and approximately 34% taken by the ten largest. The sequenced sample consisted of peripheral blood. These receptors were collected from a woman aged 80 or over with active or convalescent COVID-19.

This chain links TRBV24-1 with TRBJ2-7, with TRBD2 matching 8 bases. V lost 6 bases, J lost 7 bases, and 1 base stayed unmatched. This CDR3 has 11 residues. CDR1 KGHDR and CDR2 SFDVKD come from the germline V gene. The CDR3 is CATSREGEQYF. CDR3 in DNA: TGTGCCACCAGTCGGGAGGGGGAGCAGTACTTC.

The chain is built from TRBV7-2 and TRBJ2-7, with TRBD1 matching over 8 bases. From germline, CDR1 is SGHTA and CDR2 FQGNSA. CDR3 length equals 15 residues. V dropped 5 bases and J dropped 4; count of bases not matched to a gene: 10. The CDR3, as DNA: TGTGCCAGCAGCCTCCGGACAGGGCCCGGGTACGAGCAGTACTTC. Its translation is CASSLRTGPGYEQYF.

The V gene is TRBV6-5, the J gene TRBJ1-1; D not resolved. The CDR3 runs 14 residues. CDR1 and CDR2 (germline): MNHEY, SVGAGI. Deletions cut 4 bases from V and 2 bases from J, with 11 bases between. CDR3 amino acids: CASSSIQRNTEAFF. CDR3 bases: TGTGCCAGCAGTTCCATACAGAGAAACACTGAAGCTTTCTTT.

The chain links TRBV3-1 (or the pseudogene TRBV3-2) to TRBJ2-1; 8 positions agree with TRBD2. The V and J ends lost 3 bases and 5 bases, in that order; junction bases with no gene match: 6. The germline gives CDR1 LGHDT, CDR2 YNNKEL (reference sequence). The CDR3 length is 15 residues. In nucleotides, the CDR3 is TGTGCCAGCAGCCACACGAGCGGGGGAGACAATGAGCAGTTCTTC. Translating it yields CASSHTSGGDNEQFF.

This rearrangement joins TRBV19 to TRBJ1-1; D perhaps matches TRBD1 (5 bases). The CDR3 is 15 amino acids. Germline V gives CDR1 LNHDA, CDR2 SQIVND (reference sequence). Between the trimmed V and J ends, which lost 6 bases and 0 bases, there was a span of 14 bases. The DNA of the CDR3 is TGTGCCAGTAGCCCTGACAGTACTCTGAACACTGAAGCTTTCTTT. It specifies CASSPDSTLNTEAFF.

This clone occurred a few times. The chain combines TRBV6-5 with TRBJ1-1; unclear D gene. V lost 5 bases to trimming and J lost 10 bases, with 11 bases between them. The CDR3 is 11 amino acids. CDR1 MNHEY and CDR2 SVGAGI come from the germline V gene. CDR3 coding DNA: TGTGCCAGCAGTCAGAATAACGCAGCTTTCTTT. The encoded protein is CASSQNNAAFF.

The chain joins TRBV10-3 to TRBJ2-6; TRBD2 aligns across 7 bases. CDR1 and CDR2 (germline): ENHRY, SYGVKD. CDR3 size: 17 residues. The V gene end was trimmed by 3 bases and the J gene end by 0 bases; junction bases not matched to a gene: 5. CDR3 DNA sequence: TGTGCCATCAGTGAATTCCGCGGGAGCTCTGGGGCCAACGTCCTGACTTTC. Translation: CAISEFRGSSGANVLTF.

This clone has only one observation. The chain links TRBV6-5 to TRBJ2-2, with 7 bases identical to TRBD2. V dropped 6 bases and J dropped 7; count of bases not matched to a gene: 11. The length of the CDR3 is 15 residues. The V gene's germline CDR1 is MNHEY and CDR2 SVGAGI. The CDR3 DNA reads TGTGCCAGCAGAGGGACTAAATCCGGTAGCGGGGAGCTGTTTTTT. This translates into CASRGTKSGSGELFF.

This clone showed up just a few times. The chain is built from TRBV19 and TRBJ2-3; 7 positions match TRBD1. This CDR3 has 15 residues. Germline assignment: CDR1 LNHDA and CDR2 SQIVND (reference sequence). V lost 5 bases to trimming and J lost 2 bases; unmatched junction nucleotides: 7. The CDR3 bases are TGTGCCAGTAGTCCAGGAACAGGGGTCACAGATACGCAGTATTTT. Its protein is CASSPGTGVTDTQYF.

The table lists this clone with a few counts. V and J are TRBV7-8 and TRBJ2-2; 9 bases align to TRBD2. V was pared by 2 bases and J by 5 bases, with 9 bases of the junction left unmatched. The germline V gene encodes CDR1 SGHVS and CDR2 FQNEAQ. This CDR3 comprises 17 residues. CDR3 in amino acids: CASSLRWLAGYTGELFF. CDR3 in DNA: TGTGCCAGCAGCTTAAGGTGGCTAGCGGGATATACCGGGGAGCTGTTTTTT.

The chain is built from TRBV6-6 and TRBJ1-2; the match to TRBD1 covers 7 bases. The germline gives CDR1 MNHNY, CDR2 SVGAGI (reference sequence). The junction had 6 bases not matched to a gene; V was cut back by 7 bases and J by 1 base. The CDR3 covers 14 residues. This CDR3 is CASTSTGRNYGYTF. The DNA for the CDR3 is TGTGCCAGCACTTCGACAGGGCGTAACTATGGCTACACCTTC.

This chain joins TRBV7-3 and TRBJ1-2, with 11 bases lining up with TRBD1. The V and J ends lost 2 bases and 7 bases, in that order; junction bases with no gene match: 0. The CDR3 is 13 amino acids. The V gene's germline CDR1 is SGHTA and CDR2 FQGTGA. In nucleotides, the CDR3 is TGTGCCAGCAGCTTAGGGACAGGGGGTGGCTACACCTTC. Its protein product is CASSLGTGGGYTF.